Reported below is one T cell receptor beta chain. What it binds is unknown. The data were obtained in a study of OX40 agonist ivuxolimab in advanced cancers. For the study at large: A partial response was reached by three patients: one with hepatocellular carcinoma and two with cutaneous melanoma.

This CDR3 has 14 amino acids. V lost 0 bases, J lost 7 bases, and 10 bases lay in between. Germline V gene lookup returns CDR1 MNHEY and CDR2 SMNVEV (reference sequence). Researchers took blood at baseline, on cycle 4 day 1, and on cycle 7 day 1. The data were produced by immunoSEQ multiplex PCR, yet TCRdb's version contains in-frame clones alone and is incomplete. The sample has under 100,000 clones; 84% are singletons. Study-wide results and limits: At doses 0.1 to 3.0 mg/kg, CD4+ and CD8+ clones expanded.

Sequencing used CD4+ or CD8+ T cells sorted from blood, obtained in a trial of the OX40 agonist ivuxolimab. V gene TRBV27 combines with J gene TRBJ1-3, with D tentatively TRBD1 (5 bases). This receptor was taken from an adult with an advanced solid tumor such as melanoma, head and neck, liver or kidney cancer. The CDR3 loop reads CASSLSRGSNTIYF. The CDR3 DNA reads as TGTGCCAGCAGTTTATCCCGGGGCTCGAACACCATATATTTT.